This TCR beta chain came from a study of breast tumors, draining lymph nodes, adjacent tissues. Axillary draining lymph nodes of breast cancer patients supplied the node samples. This clonotype was observed a few times. Its specificity is unknown. The junction departs from the called germline gene at one end, perhaps through a read error. Germline V lookup: CDR1 MNHEY, CDR2 SVGAGI. CDR3 length equals 15 residues. Study outcomes and limitations: That most tumor T cells come from lymph nodes remained unproven. Tumor and nontumor repertoires were significantly more similar in luminal-like than in basal-like breast cancer. Tumor TCR diversity was below lymph nodes but above nontumor tissue. Data fit most tumor T cells coming from lymph node, expanding in tumor.

TCRdb re-called the multiplex PCR reads through MiXCR, storing one row per CDR3 protein. The table includes some 170,000 distinct CDR3 sequences, roughly a third detected once. V gene TRBV6-5 combines with J gene TRBJ2-3; 7 bases are shared with TRBD2. The origin of this receptor is a female donor with breast cancer. Some clones in this sample may be carry-over from other donors' samples. Source material: axillary lymph node tissue. The CDR3 region is CASSHSSGGTDTQYF. CDR3 coding DNA: TGTGCCAGCAGTCACTCCAGCGGGGGCACAGATACGCAGTATTTT.